This TCR beta chain was found in a study of control samples from healthy donors and cancer patients. Profiled with immunoSEQ multiplex PCR; TCRdb holds only in-frame clones, not every one. The sample records under 200,000 clones, nearly 96% being singletons. This CDR3 region has 14 residues. CDR1 is SGHNT, CDR2 YENEEA, per germline. V was shortened by 3 bases and J by 7 bases, with 13 bases between the two germline ends. The source of this sequence is a woman in her thirties in good health. Source material: blood. The chain couples TRBV11-3 to TRBJ2-1, with D possibly being TRBD1 (5 bases). The CDR3 reads CASSFTGAGNEQFF. The CDR3 DNA sequence: TGTGCCAGCAGCTTTACTGGTGCAGGGAATGAGCAGTTCTTC.